What follows are 13 T cell receptor beta chains derived from one specimen sequenced in a study of blood T cell repertoires in COVID-19. TCRdb keeps only in-frame clones here, not all; method: immunoSEQ multiplex PCR. In the table there are 72,000 or so clones, around 92% of which are singletons. Sequencing used peripheral blood. These receptors were taken from a man between 60 and 75 years old with acute or convalescent COVID-19.

The chain employs TRBV2 and TRBJ1-4; perhaps TRBD1 as D (5 bases). Germline values: CDR1 SNHLY, CDR2 FYNNEI. CDR3 length: 13 residues. V lost 6 bases and J lost 1, with 6 bases in between. The DNA of the CDR3 is TGTGCCAGCAGACAGGAAACTAATGAAAAACTGTTTTTT. Amino acid sequence: CASRQETNEKLFF.

The gene calls are TRBV9 and TRBJ1-3; the D is unclear. The length of the CDR3 is 13 residues. V dropped 2 bases and J dropped 0 bases, with 3 bases sitting between them. CDR1 and CDR2 (germline): SGDLS, YYNGEE. The CDR3 DNA reads as TGTGCCAGCAGCGTGGCCTCTGGAAACACCATATATTTT. Translated: CASSVASGNTIYF.

This chain links TRBV9 with TRBJ2-3, with 7 bases fitting TRBD2. Per the germline V gene, CDR1 is SGDLS and CDR2 is YYNGEE. CDR3 length: 20 amino acids. V lost 0 bases, J lost 0 bases, and 16 bases stayed unmatched. CDR3 loop: CASSVAGSGAGVISTDTQYF. The CDR3 region has the DNA TGTGCCAGCAGCGTAGCGGGCAGCGGGGCGGGAGTGATAAGCACAGATACGCAGTATTTT.

This clone appeared once. The chain's CDR3 is CASSAENTEAFF. In nucleotides, the CDR3 is TGTGCCAGCTCCGCAGAGAACACTGAAGCTTTCTTT. The rearrangement links TRBV18 to TRBJ1-1; D ambiguous. Germline CDR1 reads KGHSH; CDR2 reads LQKENI. The CDR3 spans 12 residues. V gave up 6 bases and J gave up 1 base, with 6 bases separating them.

This rearrangement joins TRBV5-1 to TRBJ2-2, with TRBD1 identical over 11 bases. J lost 7 bases, V lost 2 bases, and 7 bases had no gene match. Germline V lookup: CDR1 SGHRS, CDR2 YFSETQ. The CDR3 has 16 amino acids. The CDR3 region has the DNA TGCGCCAGCAGCTTTGGGACAGGGGGATTCTACGGGGAGCTGTTTTTT. It codes for CASSFGTGGFYGELFF.

The CDR3 region has the DNA TGTGCCAGTACAGAAATGAACACTGAAGCTTTCTTT. It specifies CASTEMNTEAFF. This chain connects TRBV28 to TRBJ1-1; no definite D call. The V gene lost 9 bases and the J gene lost 0 bases, with 8 bases spanning the gap. The CDR3 contains 12 residues. Germline V lookup: CDR1 MDHEN, CDR2 SYDVKM.

The CDR3 coding sequence is TGTGCCACCATGGGGGGGCCATACACAGATACGCAGTATTTT. Translated, it gives CATMGGPYTDTQYF. The rearrangement links TRBV15 to TRBJ2-3, with D maybe TRBD2 (7 bases). The CDR3 sequence is 14 residues long. Trimming cost V 7 bases and J 2 bases, with 13 bases left between them. CDR1 and CDR2 (germline): LNHNV, YYDKDF (reference sequence).

J is TRBJ1-2 and V is TRBV18; no firm D call. The V end lost 5 bases, the J end lost 4 bases, and 17 bases lay between the germline ends. The V gene's germline CDR1 is KGHSH and CDR2 LQKENI. The CDR3 has 15 amino acids. CDR3 in DNA: TGTGCCAGCTCAACTTCTCGCGGAGAAACCTATGGCTACACCTTC. This encodes CASSTSRGETYGYTF.

The rearrangement uses TRBV7-2 and TRBJ2-3; 7 bases match TRBD2. V was pared by 8 bases and J by 0 bases, with 5 bases of the junction left unmatched. Germline lookup yields CDR1 SGHTA and CDR2 FQGNSA. This CDR3 comprises 14 residues. DNA of the CDR3: TGTGCCAGCGGATGGACTAGGAGCACAGATACGCAGTATTTT. This codes for CASGWTRSTDTQYF.

The chain employs TRBV19 and TRBJ2-2; D unresolved. V was pared by 7 bases and J by 6 bases, with 21 bases between. This CDR3 has 16 amino acids. In germline, CDR1 is LNHDA, CDR2 SQIVND (reference sequence). CDR3 sequence reads: CASIIEQWVWSGELFF. CDR3 bases: TGTGCCAGTATAATTGAACAGTGGGTTTGGTCCGGGGAGCTGTTTTTT.

This clone was observed a handful of times. The chain is built from TRBV10-3 and TRBJ1-1, with TRBD1 identical over 7 bases. The V gene end was trimmed by 6 bases and the J gene end by 1 base; junction bases not matched to a gene: 2. This CDR3 is built from 13 residues. Per the germline V gene, CDR1 is ENHRY and CDR2 is SYGVKD. For the CDR3, the DNA is TGTGCCATCAGGAGGGGGCGGAACACTGAAGCTTTCTTT. Protein: CAIRRGRNTEAFF.

V gene TRBV29-1 combines with J gene TRBJ1-1, with a possible D match to TRBD1 (5 bases). Trimming stripped 7 bases from V and 10 bases from J, with 16 bases between. The CDR3 is 11 amino acids. CDR1 and CDR2 (germline): SQVTM, ANQGSEA. The CDR3 DNA reads TGCAGCGCCCAATATGGGGGGAGAGCTTTCTTT. This gives the protein CSAQYGGRAFF.

This clone turned up a few times. This chain connects TRBV10-2 to TRBJ1-3; TRBD1 aligns across 9 bases. The CDR3 covers 14 residues. V lost 8 bases and J lost 1; bases outside the gene matches: 3. Germline-derived CDR1 and CDR2 are WSHSY and SAAADI. CDR3 loop: CASGTGRSGNTIYF. In DNA form, the CDR3 reads TGCGCCAGCGGGACAGGGAGGTCTGGAAACACCATATATTTT.